Each of the 8 T cell receptor beta chains below was sequenced from the same sample in a study of OX40 agonist ivuxolimab in advanced cancers. The protocol was immunoSEQ multiplex PCR, while the TCRdb copy is restricted to in-frame clones and leaves out a portion. The sample records about 75,000 clones, roughly 86% being singletons. This specimen was CD4+ or CD8+ T cells sorted from blood, taken in a trial of the OX40 agonist ivuxolimab. These receptors were collected from an adult with an advanced solid tumor such as melanoma, head and neck, liver or kidney cancer.

The gene calls are TRBV25-1 and TRBJ1-4; D gene unclear. The V end lost 2 bases, the J end lost 0 bases, and 4 bases lay between the germline ends. Germline V gene sequence: CDR1 MGHDK, CDR2 SYGVNS. The CDR3 contains 14 residues. CDR3 protein: CASSEGPTNEKLFF. The CDR3 DNA is TGTGCCAGCAGTGAAGGTCCAACTAATGAAAAACTGTTTTTT.

This chain uses TRBV28 with TRBJ1-1; tentatively, D is TRBD1 (6 bases). The CDR3 runs 15 residues. Trimming left V 6 bases short and J 5 bases short, with 19 bases between. Germline V CDR1 and CDR2: MDHEN, SYDVKM. CDR3 amino acids: CASSPSRGALTEAFF. The DNA of the CDR3 is TGTGCCAGCAGCCCGAGCCGGGGGGCCCTAACTGAAGCTTTCTTT.

This rearrangement joins TRBV7-2 to TRBJ2-5; 8 bases align to TRBD1. There are 15 residues in the CDR3. Losses at the gene ends were 4 bases for V and 10 bases for J; bases not matched to a gene: 14. Per germline, CDR1 SGHTA and CDR2 FQGNSA. The CDR3 nucleotides are TGTGCCAGCAGCTCACGTGGTTTACAGGGGGTTGGCCAGTACTTC. This sequence encodes CASSSRGLQGVGQYF. Full variable domain (rest looked up from reference TRBV7-2 and TRBJ2-5): GAGVSQSPSNKVTEKGKDVELRCDPISGHTALYWYRQSLGQGLEFLIYFQGNSAPDKSGLPSDRFSAERTGGSVSTLTIQRTQQEDSAVYLCASSSRGLQGVGQYFGPGTRLLVL.

CDR3 nucleotide sequence: TGTGCCAGCAGTCTAGGGACTAGCCGCCTTCCTGGGGCCAACGTCCTGACTTTC. Translated, it gives CASSLGTSRLPGANVLTF. J is TRBJ2-6 and V is TRBV27; 9 nucleotides agree with TRBD2. Trimming removed 5 bases from V and 2 bases from J; junction bases left unmatched: 10. Germline CDR1 and CDR2: MNHEY and SMNVEV (reference sequence). CDR3 length: 18 residues.

This chain links TRBV4-1 with TRBJ2-2; D might be TRBD1 (7 bases). Deletions cut 1 base from V and 5 bases from J, with 26 bases between. CDR3 length: 20 residues. Germline V gives CDR1 MGHRA, CDR2 YSYEKL. The CDR3 bases are TGCGCCAGCAGCCAAGGAAGGTCCACACAGGGGAGGCCCCGAACCGGGGAGCTGTTTTTT. Residues: CASSQGRSTQGRPRTGELFF.

The chain recombines TRBV11-3 with TRBJ2-3, with D perhaps TRBD1 or TRBD2 (5 bases each). Germline V gene lookup returns CDR1 SGHNT and CDR2 YENEEA. The V gene lost 3 bases and the J gene lost 2 bases, with 27 bases spanning the gap. The CDR3 runs to 20 residues. CDR3 bases: TGTGCCAGCAGCTTGGGGGTACCGGGGATCCCGGATTTTCTCACAGATACGCAGTATTTT. Encoded protein: CASSLGVPGIPDFLTDTQYF.

As concerns this clone: A read error may produce the germline difference seen at one junction end. The V gene is TRBV30, the J gene TRBJ1-6; D may be TRBD1 (6 bases). Germline-derived CDR1 and CDR2 are GTSNPN and SVGIG (reference sequence). This CDR3 is built from 14 residues. CDR3 amino acids: CAWSVSQGNSPPHF. In nucleotides, the CDR3 is TGTGCCTGGAGTGTGAGTCAGGGGAATTCACCCCCCCACTTT.

This chain connects TRBV6-4 to TRBJ1-2, with D perhaps TRBD1 (6 bases). V was clipped by 4 bases and J by 3 bases, with 9 bases between them. CDR3 length equals 13 residues. Germline CDR1 is MRHNA and CDR2 is SNTAGT. CDR3 region: CASSGTGYYGYTF. The CDR3 nucleotides read TGTGCCAGCAGTGGAACAGGGTACTATGGCTACACCTTC.